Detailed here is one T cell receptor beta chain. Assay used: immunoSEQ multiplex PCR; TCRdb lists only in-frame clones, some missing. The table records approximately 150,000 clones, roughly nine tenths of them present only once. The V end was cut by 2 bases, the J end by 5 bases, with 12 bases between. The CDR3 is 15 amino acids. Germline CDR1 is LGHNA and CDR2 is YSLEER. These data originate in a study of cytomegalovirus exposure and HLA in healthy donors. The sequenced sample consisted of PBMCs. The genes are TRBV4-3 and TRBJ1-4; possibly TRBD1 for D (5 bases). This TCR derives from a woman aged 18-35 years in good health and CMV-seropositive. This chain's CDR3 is CASSQSRTSNEKLFF. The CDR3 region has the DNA TGCGCCAGCAGCCAATCCAGGACAAGCAATGAAAAACTGTTTTTT.